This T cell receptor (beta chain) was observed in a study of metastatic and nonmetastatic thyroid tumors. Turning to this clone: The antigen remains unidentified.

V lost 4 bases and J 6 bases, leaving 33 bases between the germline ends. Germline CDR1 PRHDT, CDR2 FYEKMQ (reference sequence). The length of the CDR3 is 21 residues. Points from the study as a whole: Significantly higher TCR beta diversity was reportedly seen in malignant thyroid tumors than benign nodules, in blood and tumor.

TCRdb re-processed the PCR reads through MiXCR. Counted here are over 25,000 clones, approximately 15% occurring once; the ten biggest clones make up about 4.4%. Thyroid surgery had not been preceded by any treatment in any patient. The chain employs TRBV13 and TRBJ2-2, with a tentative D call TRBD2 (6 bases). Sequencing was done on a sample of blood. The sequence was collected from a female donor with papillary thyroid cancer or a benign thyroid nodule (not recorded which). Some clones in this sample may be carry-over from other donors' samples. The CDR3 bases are TGTGCCAGCAGCTCACAATTGTTTCTTAGCTGGAGGGCCGAGCGGTCCGGGGAGCTGTTTTTT. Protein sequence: CASSSQLFLSWRAERSGELFF. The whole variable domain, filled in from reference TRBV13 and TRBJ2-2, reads AAGVIQSPRHLIKEKRETATLKCYPIPRHDTVYWYQQGPGQDPQFLISFYEKMQSDKGSIPDRFSAQQFSDYHSELNMSSLELGDSALYFCASSSQLFLSWRAERSGELFFGEGSRLTVL.